Here is one T cell receptor beta chain with its context. Its antigen is undetermined. V gave up 6 bases and J gave up 5 bases, with 17 bases separating them. From germline, CDR1 is MNHEY and CDR2 SMNVEV (reference sequence). The CDR3 extends over 14 amino acids. The data belong to a study of T cells after yellow fever vaccination. TCRdb used MiXCR to reprocess the 5' RACE reads, holding one entry per CDR3 protein. Here the sample spans 610,000 or so distinct CDR3 sequences, 12% being singletons. Study-wide results and limits: Subsequent booster samples again held most clones from primary vaccination (96% CD4, roughly 91% CD8). Peak timing came faster in the weaker secondary response, day 5 versus 15. Abundant clonotypes (contaminants from the bulk population) could be present in FACS-sorted repertoires.

The sample was PBMCs, taken on the day of the yellow fever booster vaccination. The rearrangement uses TRBV27 and TRBJ2-7; a weak D match, TRBD2 (5 bases). This sequence originates from a man younger than 40 who received the YFV17D yellow fever vaccine. As DNA, the CDR3 is TGTGCCAGCAGAACGACATTGGGAGTGGACGAGCAGTACTTC. This sequence encodes CASRTTLGVDEQYF.